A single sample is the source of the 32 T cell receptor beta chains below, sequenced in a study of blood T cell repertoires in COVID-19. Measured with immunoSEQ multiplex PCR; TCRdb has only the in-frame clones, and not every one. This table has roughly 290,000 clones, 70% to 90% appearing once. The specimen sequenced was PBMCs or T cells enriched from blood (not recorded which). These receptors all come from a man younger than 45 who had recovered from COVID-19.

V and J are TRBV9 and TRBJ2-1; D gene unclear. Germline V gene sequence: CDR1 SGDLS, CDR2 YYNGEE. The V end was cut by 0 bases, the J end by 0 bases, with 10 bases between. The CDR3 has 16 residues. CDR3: CASSVDDSTSYNEQFF. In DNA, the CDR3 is TGTGCCAGCAGCGTAGATGACTCTACCTCCTACAATGAGCAGTTCTTC.

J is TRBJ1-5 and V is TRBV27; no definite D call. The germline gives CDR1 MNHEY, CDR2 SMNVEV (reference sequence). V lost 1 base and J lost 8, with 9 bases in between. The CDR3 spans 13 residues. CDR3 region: CASSLFPPEPQHF. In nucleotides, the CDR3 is TGTGCCAGCAGTTTATTTCCCCCGGAGCCCCAGCATTTT.

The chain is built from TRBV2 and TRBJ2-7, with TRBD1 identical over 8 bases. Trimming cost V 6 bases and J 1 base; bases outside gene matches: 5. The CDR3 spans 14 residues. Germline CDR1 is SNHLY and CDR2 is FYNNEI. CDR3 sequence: CASRTGTGSYEQYF. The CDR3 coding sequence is TGTGCCAGCAGGACTGGGACAGGATCCTACGAGCAGTACTTC.

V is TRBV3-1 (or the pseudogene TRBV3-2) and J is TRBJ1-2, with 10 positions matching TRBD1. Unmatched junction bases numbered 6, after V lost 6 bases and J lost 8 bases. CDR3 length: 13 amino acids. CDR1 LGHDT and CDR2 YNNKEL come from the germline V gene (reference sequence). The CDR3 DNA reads TGTGCCAGCAGTCGACAGGGGGCTGGGGGCTACACCTTC. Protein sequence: CASSRQGAGGYTF.

The CDR3 loop reads CASSEMLAGGYGYTF. The CDR3 DNA follows: TGTGCCAGCAGTGAAATGCTGGCTGGCGGATATGGCTACACCTTC. The chain recombines TRBV2 with TRBJ1-2, with D unclear. CDR1 SNHLY and CDR2 FYNNEI come from the germline V gene. V lost 2 bases, J lost 5 bases, and 15 bases lay in between. This CDR3 contains 15 residues.

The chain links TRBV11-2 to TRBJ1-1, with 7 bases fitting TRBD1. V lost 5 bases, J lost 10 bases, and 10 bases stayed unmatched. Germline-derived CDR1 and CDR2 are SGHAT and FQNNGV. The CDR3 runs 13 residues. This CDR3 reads CASSPGTVIGAFF. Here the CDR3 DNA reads TGTGCCAGCAGCCCTGGGACAGTAATTGGAGCTTTCTTT.

CDR3 nucleotide sequence: TGTGCCTGGAGTGTCTCAGGGGGAAAAAATTCACCCCTCCACTTT. Its translation: CAWSVSGGKNSPLHF. The V and J genes are TRBV30 and TRBJ1-6; 7 bases map to TRBD1. The CDR3 runs to 15 residues. The V gene end was trimmed by 0 bases and the J gene end by 7 bases; junction bases not matched to a gene: 6. CDR1 is GTSNPN, CDR2 SVGIG, per germline (reference sequence).

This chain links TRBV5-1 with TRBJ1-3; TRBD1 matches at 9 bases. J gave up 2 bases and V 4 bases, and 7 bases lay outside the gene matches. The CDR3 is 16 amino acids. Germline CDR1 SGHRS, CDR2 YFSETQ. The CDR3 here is CASSIDRGITGNTIYF. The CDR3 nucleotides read TGCGCCAGCAGCATCGACAGGGGGATAACTGGAAACACCATATATTTT.

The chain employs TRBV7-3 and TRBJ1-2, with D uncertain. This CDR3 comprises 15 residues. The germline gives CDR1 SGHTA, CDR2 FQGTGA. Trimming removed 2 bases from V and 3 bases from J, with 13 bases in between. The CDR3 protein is CASSLFVRQDYGYTF. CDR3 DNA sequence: TGTGCCAGCAGCTTATTTGTCAGGCAGGACTATGGCTACACCTTC.

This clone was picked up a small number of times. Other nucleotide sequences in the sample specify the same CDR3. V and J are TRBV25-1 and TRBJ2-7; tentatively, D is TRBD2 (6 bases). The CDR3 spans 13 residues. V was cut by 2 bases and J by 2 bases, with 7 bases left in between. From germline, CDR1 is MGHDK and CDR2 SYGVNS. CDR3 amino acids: CASSEAGTYEQYF. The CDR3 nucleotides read TGTGCCAGCAGTGAAGCGGGAACCTACGAGCAGTACTTC.

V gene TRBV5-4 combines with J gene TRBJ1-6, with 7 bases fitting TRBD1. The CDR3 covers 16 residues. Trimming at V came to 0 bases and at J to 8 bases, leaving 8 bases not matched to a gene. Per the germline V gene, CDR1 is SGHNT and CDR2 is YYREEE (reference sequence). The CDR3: CASSLGGTDTYSPLHF. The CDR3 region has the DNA TGTGCCAGCAGCTTGGGTGGGACAGATACTTATTCACCCCTCCACTTT.

CDR3 DNA: TGTGCCAGCAGAAGCGGGGGCGGGGAGACCCAGTACTTC. This codes for CASRSGGGETQYF. The V gene is TRBV7-9, the J gene TRBJ2-5; TRBD2 aligns across 8 bases. The trim removed 6 bases at V and 5 bases at J, leaving 5 bases unmatched. The CDR3 length is 13 residues. Looked up from germline, CDR1 is SEHNR and CDR2 is FQNEAQ (reference sequence). Looking up the rest from reference TRBV7-9 and TRBJ2-5 gives the full variable domain: DTGVSQNPRHKITKRGQNVTFRCDPISEHNRLYWYRQTLGQGPEFLTYFQNEAQLEKSRLLSDRFSAERPKGSFSTLEIQRTEQGDSAMYLCASRSGGGETQYFGPGTRLLVL.

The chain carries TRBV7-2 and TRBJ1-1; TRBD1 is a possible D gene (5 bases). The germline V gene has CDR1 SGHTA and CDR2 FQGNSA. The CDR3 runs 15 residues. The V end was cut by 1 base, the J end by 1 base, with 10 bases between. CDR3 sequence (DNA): TGTGCCAGCAGCTTAGGCAGGGCTTCGAACACTGAAGCTTTCTTT. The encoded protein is CASSLGRASNTEAFF.

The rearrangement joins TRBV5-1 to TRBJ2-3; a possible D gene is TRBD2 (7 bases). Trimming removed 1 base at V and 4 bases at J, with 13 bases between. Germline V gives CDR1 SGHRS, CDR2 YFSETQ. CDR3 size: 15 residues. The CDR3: CASSLLRGRSDTQYF. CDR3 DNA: TGCGCCAGCAGCTTGTTGCGGGGGCGCTCAGATACGCAGTATTTT.

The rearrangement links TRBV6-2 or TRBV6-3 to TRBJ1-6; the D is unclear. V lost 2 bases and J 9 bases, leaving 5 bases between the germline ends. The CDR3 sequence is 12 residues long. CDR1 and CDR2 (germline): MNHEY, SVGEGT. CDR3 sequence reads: CASSYPLSPLHF. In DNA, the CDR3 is TGTGCCAGCAGTTACCCCCTTTCACCCCTCCACTTT.

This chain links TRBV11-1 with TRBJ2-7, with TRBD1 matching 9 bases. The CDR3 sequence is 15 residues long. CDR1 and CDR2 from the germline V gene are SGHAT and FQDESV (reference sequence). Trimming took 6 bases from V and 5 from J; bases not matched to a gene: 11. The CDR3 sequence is CASSQAGTGGDEQYF. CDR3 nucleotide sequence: TGTGCCAGCAGTCAGGCGGGAACAGGGGGCGACGAGCAGTACTTC.

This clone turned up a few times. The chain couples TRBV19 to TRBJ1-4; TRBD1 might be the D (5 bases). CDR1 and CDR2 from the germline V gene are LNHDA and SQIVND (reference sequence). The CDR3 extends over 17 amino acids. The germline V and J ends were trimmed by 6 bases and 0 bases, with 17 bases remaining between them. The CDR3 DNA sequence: TGTGCCAGTAGCACCCCCCTGGGGGGGGCAACTAATGAAAAACTGTTTTTT. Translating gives CASSTPLGGATNEKLFF. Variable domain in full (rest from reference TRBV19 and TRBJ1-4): DGGITQSPKYLFRKEGQNVTLSCEQNLNHDAMYWYRQDPGQGLRLIYYSQIVNDFQKGDIAEGYSVSREKKESFPLTVTSAQKNPTAFYLCASSTPLGGATNEKLFFGSGTQLSVL.

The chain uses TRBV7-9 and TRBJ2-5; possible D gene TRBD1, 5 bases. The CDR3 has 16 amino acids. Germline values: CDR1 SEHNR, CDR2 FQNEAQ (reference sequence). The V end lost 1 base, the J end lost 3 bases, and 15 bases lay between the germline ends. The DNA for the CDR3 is TGTGCCAGCAGCTTAGTGTCTGGGCAGGGCAAAGAGACCCAGTACTTC. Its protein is CASSLVSGQGKETQYF.

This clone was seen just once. The CDR3 region is CASSMGTGSGYTF. The DNA of the CDR3 is TGTGCCAGTAGTATGGGTACAGGGTCTGGCTACACCTTC. The chain carries TRBV19 and TRBJ1-2; D may be TRBD1 (6 bases). V was pared by 3 bases and J by 7 bases, with 12 bases between. The CDR3 is 13 amino acids. Germline CDR1 is LNHDA and CDR2 is SQIVND (reference sequence).

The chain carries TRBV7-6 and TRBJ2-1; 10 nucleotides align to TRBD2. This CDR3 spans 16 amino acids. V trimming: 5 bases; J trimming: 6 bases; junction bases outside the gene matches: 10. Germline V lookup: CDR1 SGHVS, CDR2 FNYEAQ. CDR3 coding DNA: TGTGCCAGCAGCCTAGAAAGCGGGGGGGCTTTCAATGAGCAGTTCTTC. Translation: CASSLESGGAFNEQFF. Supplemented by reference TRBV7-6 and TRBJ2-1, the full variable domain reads GAGVSQSPRYKVTKRGQDVALRCDPISGHVSLYWYRQALGQGPEFLTYFNYEAQQDKSGLPNDRFSAERPEGSISTLTIQRTEQRDSAMYRCASSLESGGAFNEQFFGPGTRLTVL.

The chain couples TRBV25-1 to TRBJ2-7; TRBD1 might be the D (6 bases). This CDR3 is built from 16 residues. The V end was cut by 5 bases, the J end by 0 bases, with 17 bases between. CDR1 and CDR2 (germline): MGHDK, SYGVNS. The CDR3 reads CASSSNPQGFSYEQYF. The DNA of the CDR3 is TGTGCCAGCAGTTCAAACCCACAGGGTTTCTCCTACGAGCAGTACTTC.

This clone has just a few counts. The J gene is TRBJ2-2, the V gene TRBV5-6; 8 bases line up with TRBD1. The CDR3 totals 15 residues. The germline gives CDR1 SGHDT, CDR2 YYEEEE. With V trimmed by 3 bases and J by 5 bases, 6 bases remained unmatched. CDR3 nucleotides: TGTGCCAGCAGCTCGGGCCAGGGGGCAACCGGGGAGCTGTTTTTT. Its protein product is CASSSGQGATGELFF.

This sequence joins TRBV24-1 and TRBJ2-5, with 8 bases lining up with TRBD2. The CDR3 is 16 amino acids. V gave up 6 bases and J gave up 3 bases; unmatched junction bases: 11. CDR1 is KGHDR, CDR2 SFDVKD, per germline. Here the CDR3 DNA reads TGTGCCACCAGTCTAAAGCCGGGACTAGGTGAAGAGACCCAGTACTTC. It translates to CATSLKPGLGEETQYF.

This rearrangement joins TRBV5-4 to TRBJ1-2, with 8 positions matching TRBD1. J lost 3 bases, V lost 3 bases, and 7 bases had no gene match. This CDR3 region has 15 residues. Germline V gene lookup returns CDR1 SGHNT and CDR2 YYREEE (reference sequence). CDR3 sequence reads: CASSSQTGADYGYTF. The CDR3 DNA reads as TGTGCCAGCAGCTCCCAGACAGGGGCCGACTATGGCTACACCTTC.

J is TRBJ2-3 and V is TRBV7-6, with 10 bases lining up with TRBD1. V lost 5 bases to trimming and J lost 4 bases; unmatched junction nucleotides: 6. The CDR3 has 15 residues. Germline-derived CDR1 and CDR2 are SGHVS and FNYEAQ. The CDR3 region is CASSHRQGAPDTQYF. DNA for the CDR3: TGTGCCAGCAGCCACCGACAGGGGGCCCCAGATACGCAGTATTTT. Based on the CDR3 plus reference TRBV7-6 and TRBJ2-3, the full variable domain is GAGVSQSPRYKVTKRGQDVALRCDPISGHVSLYWYRQALGQGPEFLTYFNYEAQQDKSGLPNDRFSAERPEGSISTLTIQRTEQRDSAMYRCASSHRQGAPDTQYFGPGTRLTVL.

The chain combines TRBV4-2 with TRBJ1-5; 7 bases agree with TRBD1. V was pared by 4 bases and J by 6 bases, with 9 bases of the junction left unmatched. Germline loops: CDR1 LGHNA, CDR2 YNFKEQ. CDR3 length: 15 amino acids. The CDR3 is CASSPTTGVGQPQHF. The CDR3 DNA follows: TGTGCCAGCAGCCCAACTACAGGGGTGGGTCAGCCCCAGCATTTT.

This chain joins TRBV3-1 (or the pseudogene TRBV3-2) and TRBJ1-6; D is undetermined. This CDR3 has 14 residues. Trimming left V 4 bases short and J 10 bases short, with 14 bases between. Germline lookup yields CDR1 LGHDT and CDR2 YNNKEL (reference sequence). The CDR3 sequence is CASSLISGLSPLHF. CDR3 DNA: TGTGCCAGCAGCCTCATTTCCGGGTTATCACCCCTCCACTTT.

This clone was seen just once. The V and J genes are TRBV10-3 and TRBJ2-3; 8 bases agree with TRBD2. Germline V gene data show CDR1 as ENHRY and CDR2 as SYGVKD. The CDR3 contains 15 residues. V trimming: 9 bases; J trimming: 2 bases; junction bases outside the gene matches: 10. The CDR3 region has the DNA TGTGCCATTAAGCGGGGGTCGTCTCTCACAGATACGCAGTATTTT. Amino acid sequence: CAIKRGSSLTDTQYF.

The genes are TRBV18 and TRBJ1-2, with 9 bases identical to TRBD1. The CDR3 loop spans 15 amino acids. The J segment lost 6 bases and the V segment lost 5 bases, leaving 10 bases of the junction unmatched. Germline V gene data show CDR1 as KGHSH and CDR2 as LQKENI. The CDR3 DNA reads TGTGCCAGCTCATCTCTGTGGGACAGGGAAGATGGCTACACCTTC. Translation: CASSSLWDREDGYTF.

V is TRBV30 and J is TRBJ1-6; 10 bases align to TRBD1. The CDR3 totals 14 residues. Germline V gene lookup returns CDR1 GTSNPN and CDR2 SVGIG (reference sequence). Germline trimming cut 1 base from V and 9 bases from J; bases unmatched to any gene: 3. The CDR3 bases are TGTGCCTGGAGTGGGGACAGGGGTGCTTCACCCCTCCACTTT. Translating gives CAWSGDRGASPLHF. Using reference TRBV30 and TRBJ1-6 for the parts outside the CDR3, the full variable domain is SQTIHQWPATLVQPVGSPLSLECTVEGTSNPNLYWYRQAAGRGLQLLFYSVGIGQISSEVPQNLSASRPQDRQFILSSKKLLLSDSGFYLCAWSGDRGASPLHFGNGTRLTVT.

The CDR3 spells CASSQAGGPGTDTQYF. The CDR3 nucleotides read TGCGCCAGCAGCCAAGCGGGGGGGCCGGGCACAGATACGCAGTATTTT. The chain joins TRBV4-1 to TRBJ2-3, with 8 bases aligning to TRBD2. V trimming: 1 base; J trimming: 1 base; junction bases outside the gene matches: 4. Germline V CDR1 and CDR2: MGHRA, YSYEKL. This CDR3 contains 16 residues.

CDR3 in DNA: TGCAGCGTTGATGGACTAGCGGGGGGGCCCCTCCACAATGAGCAGTTCTTC. It encodes CSVDGLAGGPLHNEQFF. V gene TRBV29-1 combines with J gene TRBJ2-1; 15 bases agree with TRBD2. Germline assignment: CDR1 SQVTM and CDR2 ANQGSEA. Trimming removed 3 bases from V and 5 bases from J; junction bases left unmatched: 8. This CDR3 comprises 17 residues.